The 17 T cell receptor beta chains presented below share a single source sample, sequenced in a study of cytomegalovirus exposure and HLA in healthy donors. Primers for the PCR totalled 60 Vbeta and 13 Jbeta. Repertoires were generated with immunoSEQ multiplex PCR, while TCRdb's copy carries only in-frame clones and drops some. The top ten clones hold roughly 1.9% of a sample with 130,000 or so clones, approximately 82% of them seen once. Sequencing was performed on PBMCs. These receptors all stem from a woman aged 40 to 49 in good health and CMV-seronegative.

The chain combines TRBV4-1 with TRBJ1-4; the D gene is possibly TRBD1 (6 bases). The CDR3 contains 17 residues. The germline V gene encodes CDR1 MGHRA and CDR2 YSYEKL. V was pared by 4 bases and J by 2 bases, with 17 bases between. The CDR3 nucleotides are TGCGCCAGCAGCCCGGAAGCGGGGACACTGACTAATGAAAAACTGTTTTTT. Its translation: CASSPEAGTLTNEKLFF.

The V and J genes are TRBV28 and TRBJ2-2, with a possible D match to TRBD1 (6 bases). Per the germline V gene, CDR1 is MDHEN and CDR2 is SYDVKM. This CDR3 comprises 16 residues. Trimming took off 5 bases at V and 6 bases at J, with 19 bases between the two ends. The CDR3 DNA reads TGTGCCAGCAGTAACCCCCTTACAGGGAATCCCGGGGAGCTGTTTTTT. Its translation: CASSNPLTGNPGELFF.

The chain combines TRBV14 with TRBJ1-1, with D unresolved. CDR3 length: 12 residues. The germline V and J ends were trimmed by 1 base and 8 bases, with 8 bases remaining between them. The V gene's germline CDR1 is SGHDN and CDR2 FVKESK. The CDR3 loop reads CASSQGQIEAFF. CDR3 DNA sequence: TGTGCCAGCAGCCAAGGGCAGATCGAAGCTTTCTTT.

The V and J genes are TRBV6-5 and TRBJ2-7; tentative D call: TRBD1 (6 bases). V was pared by 6 bases and J by 2 bases, with 20 bases between. The CDR3 spans 16 residues. From germline, CDR1 is MNHEY and CDR2 SVGAGI. Written as DNA, the CDR3 is TGTGCCAGCAGCTACGACAGGTTAGCGAGAACCTACGAGCAGTACTTC. Protein sequence: CASSYDRLARTYEQYF.

The CDR3 DNA reads as TGTGCCAGCAGTTATGGGGGGTTAGGCTCCTACGAGCAGTACTTC. This codes for CASSYGGLGSYEQYF. The chain links TRBV6-6 to TRBJ2-5, with a tentative D call TRBD2 (6 bases). The J call may be mistaken, given a closer DNA end match to TRBJ2-7. The CDR3 totals 15 residues. The V gene's germline CDR1 is MNHNY and CDR2 SVGAGI (reference sequence).

V and J are TRBV5-6 and TRBJ2-1, with D possibly matching TRBD2 (6 bases). The CDR3 spans 18 residues. The V and J ends lost 4 bases and 7 bases respectively, with 27 bases between them. Germline V gene lookup returns CDR1 SGHDT and CDR2 YYEEEE. As DNA, the CDR3 is TGTGCCAGCAGCCCAGTCCGGGACTCGAAACCGAGAGGGAATGAGCAGTTCTTC. This sequence encodes CASSPVRDSKPRGNEQFF.

The chain combines TRBV10-3 with TRBJ2-7; tentatively, D is TRBD2 (5 bases). Trimming removed 0 bases at V and 7 bases at J, with 13 bases between. CDR3 length: 14 residues. The germline V gene encodes CDR1 ENHRY and CDR2 SYGVKD. The DNA of the CDR3 is TGTGCCATCAGTGAGTCAGAGCCCCGAGGGGAGCAGTACTTC. Its translation: CAISESEPRGEQYF.

The chain carries TRBV27 and TRBJ1-5; TRBD1 might be the D (6 bases). The length of the CDR3 is 14 residues. Germline CDR1 MNHEY, CDR2 SMNVEV (reference sequence). V shed 3 bases and J shed 7 bases, with 13 bases lying between them. CDR3 in amino acids: CASSFQGGGQPQHF. Here the CDR3 DNA reads TGTGCCAGCAGTTTTCAAGGGGGTGGCCAGCCCCAGCATTTT.

The chain is built from TRBV9 and TRBJ1-1; D remains ambiguous. Trimming stripped 4 bases from V and 7 bases from J, with 14 bases between. The CDR3 runs to 13 residues. CDR1 and CDR2 from the germline V gene are SGDLS and YYNGEE. The CDR3 sequence is CASSITFGGEAFF. In DNA, the CDR3 is TGTGCCAGCAGCATCACATTCGGCGGTGAAGCTTTCTTT.

V is TRBV4-3 and J is TRBJ2-2; 16 nucleotides line up with TRBD2. The J segment lost 8 bases and the V segment lost 4 bases, leaving 7 bases of the junction unmatched. Looked up from germline, CDR1 is LGHNA and CDR2 is YSLEER. The CDR3 is 17 amino acids. As DNA, the CDR3 is TGCGCCAGCAGCCGTGGGACTAGCGGGAGGGCCACGGGGGAGCTGTTTTTT. It specifies CASSRGTSGRATGELFF.

The J gene is TRBJ2-7, the V gene TRBV15, with 14 bases matching TRBD2. V dropped 1 base and J dropped 7; count of bases not matched to a gene: 3. Germline CDR1 and CDR2: LNHNV and YYDKDF (reference sequence). The CDR3 extends over 15 amino acids. The CDR3: CATSRGLAGGDEQYF. In DNA form, the CDR3 reads TGTGCCACCAGCAGAGGACTAGCGGGAGGGGATGAGCAGTACTTC.

The chain is built from TRBV28 and TRBJ1-5; TRBD1 matches 10 bases. The CDR3 runs to 13 residues. V dropped 10 bases and J dropped 6; count of bases not matched to a gene: 6. Per the germline V gene, CDR1 is MDHEN and CDR2 is SYDVKM. DNA for the CDR3: TGTGCCACCGTGACAGGGGGCGTTCAGCCCCAGCATTTT. Translating it yields CATVTGGVQPQHF.

The CDR3: CASSPRSYNEQFF. In DNA, the CDR3 is TGCGCCAGCAGCCCTAGGTCCTACAATGAGCAGTTCTTC. The chain recombines TRBV4-3 with TRBJ2-1, with no clear D. Trimming took 4 bases from V and 1 from J, leaving 5 bases between them. Per germline, CDR1 LGHNA and CDR2 YSLEER. This CDR3 is built from 13 residues.

The rearrangement joins TRBV2 to TRBJ1-5, with TRBD1 matching over 11 bases. The V gene end was trimmed by 6 bases and the J gene end by 1 base; junction bases not matched to a gene: 2. Looked up from germline, CDR1 is SNHLY and CDR2 is FYNNEI. CDR3 length equals 15 residues. The DNA for the CDR3 is TGTGCCAGCAGCGGGACAGGGGGAAGCAATCAGCCCCAGCATTTT. This gives the protein CASSGTGGSNQPQHF.

This rearrangement joins TRBV30 to TRBJ1-4, with 7 bases aligning to TRBD1. This CDR3 region has 13 residues. J was trimmed by 9 bases and V by 4 bases; bases with no gene match: 8. Germline V CDR1 and CDR2: GTSNPN, SVGIG (reference sequence). In DNA form, the CDR3 reads TGTGCCTGGAACCCGGGACAGACTAAAAAACTGTTTTTT. Amino acid sequence: CAWNPGQTKKLFF.

This chain links TRBV7-2 with TRBJ1-5, with D hard to call. Trimming removed 1 base from V and 3 bases from J, with 7 bases in between. Germline V gene lookup returns CDR1 SGHTA and CDR2 FQGNSA. The CDR3 is made up of 14 amino acids. This CDR3 reads CASSLDASNQPQHF. CDR3 coding DNA: TGTGCCAGCAGCTTAGATGCGTCCAATCAGCCCCAGCATTTT.

The chain uses TRBV2 and TRBJ2-3; 16 bases fit TRBD2. Germline assignment: CDR1 SNHLY and CDR2 FYNNEI. The V gene end was trimmed by 7 bases and the J gene end by 4 bases; junction bases not matched to a gene: 8. This CDR3 has 17 residues. In DNA form, the CDR3 reads TGTGCCAGCAAACCGGGACTAGCGGGAGGGCCCGCAGATACGCAGTATTTT. Translating it yields CASKPGLAGGPADTQYF.